Detailed here is one T cell receptor beta chain. Its antigen is unknown. The data were obtained in a study of cytomegalovirus exposure and HLA in healthy donors. Whole-study context: The 120 validation repertoires and the 666 first-cohort repertoires shared a platform, a later analysis reported. Findings and caveats of the study: TCR sequences were mostly rare, though some public TCRs occurred in many donors. Investigators reported 150 to 200 TCR beta chains as tied to cytomegalovirus. Cytomegalovirus status, reportedly, was diagnosed with high specificity and sensitivity by the classifier.

Sequenced by immunoSEQ multiplex PCR; TCRdb stores in-frame clones only, minus some. The table has about 120,000 clones, approximately 90% seen once. Germline V gene sequence: CDR1 MGHRA, CDR2 YSYEKL. CDR3 size: 15 residues. J was trimmed by 3 bases and V by 5 bases; bases with no gene match: 8. This TCR derives from a young woman in good health and CMV-seropositive. Sequenced material: PBMCs. The chain employs TRBV4-1 and TRBJ2-7; 9 nucleotides agree with TRBD1. As DNA, the CDR3 is TGCGCCAGCAGCGCACCGGGACAGGGATTCTACGAGCAGTACTTC. Translating gives CASSAPGQGFYEQYF.